The clone carrying this T cell receptor (beta chain) was seen repeatedly, ten times or more. This entry belongs to a study of T-cell reconstitution after alpha-beta-depleted transplantation in children. Unique molecular identifiers were incorporated when the TCRbeta library was constructed. TCRdb re-called the PCR reads through MiXCR, storing one row per CDR3 protein. Of 200,000 to 250,000 distinct CDR3 sequences listed, 9.7% are singletons. The CDR3 loop spans 15 amino acids. Trimming pared 0 bases from V and 1 base from J, leaving 9 bases between. Per the germline V gene, CDR1 is SEHNR and CDR2 is FQNEAQ (reference sequence).

The chain combines TRBV7-9 with TRBJ1-1; perhaps TRBD1 as D (5 bases). The sample here was PBMCs from the stem cell graft donor, taken from the stem cell graft. This sequence was found in a human donor who donated a stem cell graft to a child with SCID. CDR3 sequence reads: CASSLALGGNTEAFF. CDR3 bases: TGTGCCAGCAGCTTAGCGCTCGGGGGGAACACTGAAGCTTTCTTT.